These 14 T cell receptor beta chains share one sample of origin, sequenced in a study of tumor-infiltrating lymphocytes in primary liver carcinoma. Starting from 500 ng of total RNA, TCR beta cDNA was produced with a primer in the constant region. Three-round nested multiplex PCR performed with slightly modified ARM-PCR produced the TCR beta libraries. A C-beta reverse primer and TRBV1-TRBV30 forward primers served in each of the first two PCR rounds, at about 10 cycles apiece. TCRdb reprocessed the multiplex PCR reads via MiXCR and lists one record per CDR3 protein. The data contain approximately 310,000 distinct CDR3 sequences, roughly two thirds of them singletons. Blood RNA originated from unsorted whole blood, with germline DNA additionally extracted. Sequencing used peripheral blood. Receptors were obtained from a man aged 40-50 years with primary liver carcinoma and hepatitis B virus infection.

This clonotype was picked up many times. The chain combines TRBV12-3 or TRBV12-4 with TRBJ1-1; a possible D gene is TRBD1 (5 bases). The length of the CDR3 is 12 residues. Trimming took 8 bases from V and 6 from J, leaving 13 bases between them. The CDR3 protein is CASAPGGAEAFF. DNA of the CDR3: TGTGCCAGCGCGCCCGGGGGGGCTGAAGCTTTCTTT.

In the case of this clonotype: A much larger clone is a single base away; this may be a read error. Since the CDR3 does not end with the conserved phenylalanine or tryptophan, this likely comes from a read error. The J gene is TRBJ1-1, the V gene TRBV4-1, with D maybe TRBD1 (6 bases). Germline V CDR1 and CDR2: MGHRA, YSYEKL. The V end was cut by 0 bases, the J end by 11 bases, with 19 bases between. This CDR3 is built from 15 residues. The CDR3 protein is CASSQDEGGGARAFS. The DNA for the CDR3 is TGCGCCAGCAGCCAAGATGAGGGAGGGGGAGCTCGGGCTTTCTCT.

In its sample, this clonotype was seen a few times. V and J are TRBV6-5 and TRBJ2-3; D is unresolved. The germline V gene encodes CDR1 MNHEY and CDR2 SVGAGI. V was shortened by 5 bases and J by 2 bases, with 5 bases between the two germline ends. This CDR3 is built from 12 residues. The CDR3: CASSPTTDTQYF. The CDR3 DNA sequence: TGTGCCAGCAGTCCCACCACAGATACGCAGTATTTT.

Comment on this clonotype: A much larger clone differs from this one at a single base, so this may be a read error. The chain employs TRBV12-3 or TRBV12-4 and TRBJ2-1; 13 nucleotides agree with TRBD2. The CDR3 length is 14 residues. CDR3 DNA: TGTGTCAGCAGAGGACTAGCGGGAGCAAATGAGCAGTTCTTC. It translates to CVSRGLAGANEQFF.

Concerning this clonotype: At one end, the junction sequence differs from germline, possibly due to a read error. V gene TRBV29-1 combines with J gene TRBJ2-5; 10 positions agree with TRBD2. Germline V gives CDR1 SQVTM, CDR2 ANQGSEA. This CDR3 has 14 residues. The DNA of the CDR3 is TGCAGCCAAGCATTAGCGGGAGGCCAAGAGACCCAGTATTTC. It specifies CSQALAGGQETQYF.

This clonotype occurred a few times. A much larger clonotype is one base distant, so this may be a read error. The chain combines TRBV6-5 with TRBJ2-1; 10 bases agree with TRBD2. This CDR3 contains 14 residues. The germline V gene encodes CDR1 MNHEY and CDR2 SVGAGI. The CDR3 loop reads CANSYSTSGSGQFF. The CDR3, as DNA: TGTGCCAACAGTTACTCGACTAGCGGGTCGGGGCAGTTCTTC.

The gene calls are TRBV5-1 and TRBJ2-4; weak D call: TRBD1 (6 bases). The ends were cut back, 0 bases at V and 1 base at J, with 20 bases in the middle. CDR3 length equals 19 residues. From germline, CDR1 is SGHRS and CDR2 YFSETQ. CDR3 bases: TGCGCCAGCAGCTTGGAAGGGACAAGGGGCTGGAGGGCCAAAAACATTCAGTACTTC. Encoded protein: CASSLEGTRGWRAKNIQYF.

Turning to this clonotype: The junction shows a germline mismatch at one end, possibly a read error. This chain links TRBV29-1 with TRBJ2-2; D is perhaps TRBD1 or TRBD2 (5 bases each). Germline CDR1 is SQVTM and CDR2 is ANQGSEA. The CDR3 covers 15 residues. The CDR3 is CSVEWTGRDTGELFF. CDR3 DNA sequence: TGCAGCGTTGAGTGGACGGGGCGAGACACCGGGGAGTTGTTTTTT.

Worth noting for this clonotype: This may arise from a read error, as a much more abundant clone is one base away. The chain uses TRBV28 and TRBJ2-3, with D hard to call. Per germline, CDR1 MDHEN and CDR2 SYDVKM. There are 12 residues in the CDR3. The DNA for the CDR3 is TGTGTCTCCTCAGCGTCGGATGATACGCAGTATTTT. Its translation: CVSSASDDTQYF. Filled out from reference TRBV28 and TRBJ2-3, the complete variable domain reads DVKVTQSSRYLVKRTGEKVFLECVQDMDHENMFWYRQDPGLGLRLIYFSYDVKMKEKGDIPEGYSVSREKKERFSLILESASTNQTSMYLCVSSASDDTQYFGPGTRLTVL.

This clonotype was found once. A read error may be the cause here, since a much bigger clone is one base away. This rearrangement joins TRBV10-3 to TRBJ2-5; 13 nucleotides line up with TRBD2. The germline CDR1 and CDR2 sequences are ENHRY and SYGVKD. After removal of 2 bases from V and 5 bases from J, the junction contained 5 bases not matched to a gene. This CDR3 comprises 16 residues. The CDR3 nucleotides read TGTGCCATCAGTGAGCCGTCACTAGCGGGAGGGGAGACCCAGTACTTC. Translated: CAISEPSLAGGETQYF.

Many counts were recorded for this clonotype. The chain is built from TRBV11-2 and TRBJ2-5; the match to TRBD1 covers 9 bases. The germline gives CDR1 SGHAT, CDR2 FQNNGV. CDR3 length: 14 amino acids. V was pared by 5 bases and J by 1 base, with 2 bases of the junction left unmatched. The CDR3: CASSPGQGQETQYF. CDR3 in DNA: TGTGCCAGCAGCCCGGGACAGGGCCAAGAGACCCAGTACTTC. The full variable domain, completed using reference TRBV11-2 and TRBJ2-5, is EAGVAQSPRYKIIEKRQSVAFWCNPISGHATLYWYQQILGQGPKLLIQFQNNGVVDDSQLPKDRFSAERLKGVDSTLKIQPAKLEDSAVYLCASSPGQGQETQYFGPGTRLLVL.

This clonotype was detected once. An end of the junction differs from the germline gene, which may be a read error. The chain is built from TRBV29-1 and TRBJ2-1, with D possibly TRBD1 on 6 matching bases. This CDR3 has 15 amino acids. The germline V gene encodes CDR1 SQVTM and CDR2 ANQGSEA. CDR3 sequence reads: CSVEVLDRIYNEQFF. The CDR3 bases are TGCAGCGTTGAAGTTTTAGACAGGATCTACAATGAGCAGTTTTTC.

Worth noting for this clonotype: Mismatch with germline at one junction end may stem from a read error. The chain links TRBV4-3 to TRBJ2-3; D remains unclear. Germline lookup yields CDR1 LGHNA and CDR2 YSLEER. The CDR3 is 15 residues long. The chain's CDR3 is CASSQDLNTPDTHYF. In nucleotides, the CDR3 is TGCGCCAGCAGCCAAGATTTAAACACCCCCGATACGCATTATTTT.

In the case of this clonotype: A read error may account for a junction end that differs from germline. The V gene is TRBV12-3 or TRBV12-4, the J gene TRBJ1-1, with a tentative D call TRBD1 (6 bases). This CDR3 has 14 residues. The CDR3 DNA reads TGTGCCAGCCGGGGGGCAGGGGAGAAGACTGAGGCTTTCTTT. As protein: CASRGAGEKTEAFF.